This paragraph covers one TCR beta chain sequence. Source study methods: For nucleated cells, counts were estimated from reference gene primer amplification. Method: immunoSEQ multiplex PCR; TCRdb's copy keeps in-frame clones and lacks some. The V and J calls and the clone size are those of that table, but D and trimming were determined from the DNA. The repertoire holds roughly 380,000 clones, with around nine tenths as singletons. This record belongs to a study of blood T cell repertoires in COVID-19. In the study overall: In each case, the material was cDNA or gDNA derived from T cells, B-cell-depleted T cells, or PBMCs.

Self-reported history from a screening survey and questionnaire set each donor's cohort. The study recruited exposed participants who had met a COVID-19 case within 2 weeks before entry. Per germline, CDR1 MNHEY and CDR2 SVGAGI. The CDR3 has 15 residues. V was pared by 4 bases and J by 2 bases, with 11 bases between. Input material: PBMCs or T cells enriched from blood (not recorded which). The chain uses TRBV6-5 and TRBJ2-2; a weak D match, TRBD1 (6 bases). This TCR was recovered from a woman between 25 and 40 years old who had been exposed to COVID-19. CDR3 amino acids: CASSSPGHNTGELFF. Here the CDR3 DNA reads TGTGCCAGCAGTTCCCCGGGACATAACACCGGGGAGCTGTTTTTT.